This T cell receptor (beta chain) stems from a study of glioma-infiltrating T cells. Looked up from germline, CDR1 is SGHNT and CDR2 is YYREEE (reference sequence). This CDR3 is built from 13 residues. The germline V and J ends were trimmed by 4 bases and 2 bases, with 10 bases remaining between them. Whole-study results and caveats: Gliomas, especially low-grade, showed above-expected tissue-blood divergence; non-neoplastic patients showed below. Very few CDR3 sequences were shared between tissue and blood.

This clonotype came up many times. Its antigen remains unidentified. TCR alpha and beta CDR3 regions were amplified from RNA using iRepertoire nested multiplex PCR. Input was roughly 85-400 ng of tissue mRNA or PBMC total RNA. MiXCR, applied by TCRdb to the multiplex PCR reads, yields one record per CDR3 protein. The profile shows tens of thousands of distinct CDR3 sequences, 40% of them singletons. The gene calls are TRBV5-4 and TRBJ2-7, with unresolved D. The receptor was isolated from a human donor with low-grade glioma or glioblastoma, undergoing nonglioma brain surgery, or in good health (not recorded which). Sequences were obtained from glioma tissue, nonneoplastic brain tissue, or PBMCs (not recorded which). The chain's CDR3 is CASSPQPPYEQYF. DNA of the CDR3: TGTGCCAGCAGCCCCCAGCCACCCTACGAGCAGTACTTC. Filled out from reference TRBV5-4 and TRBJ2-7, the complete variable domain reads ETGVTQSPTHLIKTRGQQVTLRCSSQSGHNTVSWYQQALGQGPQFIFQYYREEENGRGNFPPRFSGLQFPNYSSELNVNALELDDSALYLCASSPQPPYEQYFGPGTRLTVT.